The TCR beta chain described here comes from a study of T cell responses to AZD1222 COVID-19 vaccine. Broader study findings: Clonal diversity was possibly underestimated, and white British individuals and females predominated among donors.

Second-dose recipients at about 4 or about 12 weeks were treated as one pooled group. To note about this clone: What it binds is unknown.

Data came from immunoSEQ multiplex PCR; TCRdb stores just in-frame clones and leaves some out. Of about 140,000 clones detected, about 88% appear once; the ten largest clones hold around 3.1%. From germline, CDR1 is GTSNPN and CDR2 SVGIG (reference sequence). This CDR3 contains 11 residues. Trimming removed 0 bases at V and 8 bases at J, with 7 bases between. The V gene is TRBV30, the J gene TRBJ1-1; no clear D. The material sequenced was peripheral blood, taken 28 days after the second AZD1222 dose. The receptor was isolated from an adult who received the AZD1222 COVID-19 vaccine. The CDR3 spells CAWSVRYEAFF. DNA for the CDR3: TGTGCCTGGAGTGTTAGATACGAAGCTTTCTTT.